These 3 T cell receptor beta chains were all obtained from the same sample, sequenced in a study of cytotoxic CD8 clonotypes in ibrutinib-treated CLL. Here immunoSEQ multiplex PCR was the method, and the copy in TCRdb shows in-frame clones only, minus some. This sample has about 160,000 clones, with 70% to 90% found just once. Sequencing was performed on PBMCs, taken at disease progression, from a patient treated with ibrutinib. The receptors originated from a human donor with chronic lymphocytic leukemia.

The chain combines TRBV29-1 with TRBJ2-3; D could derive from TRBD1 or TRBD2 (5 bases each). The CDR3 contains 12 residues. The germline V gene has CDR1 SQVTM and CDR2 ANQGSEA. Trimming shortened V by 7 bases and J by 1 base, and 9 bases separated the two germline ends. The CDR3 DNA is TGCAGCGGGGGGTTTGGCACAGATACGCAGTATTTT. Protein sequence: CSGGFGTDTQYF.

This clone appeared a single time. CDR3 DNA sequence: TGTGCCAGCAGTAAGGGCCACGAGCAGTACTTC. This sequence encodes CASSKGHEQYF. This rearrangement joins TRBV28 to TRBJ2-7, with D hard to call. CDR1 is MDHEN, CDR2 SYDVKM, per germline. The CDR3 loop spans 11 amino acids. The V and J ends lost 5 bases and 5 bases respectively, with 7 bases between them. The full variable domain, its missing parts supplied by reference TRBV28 and TRBJ2-7, is DVKVTQSSRYLVKRTGEKVFLECVQDMDHENMFWYRQDPGLGLRLIYFSYDVKMKEKGDIPEGYSVSREKKERFSLILESASTNQTSMYLCASSKGHEQYFGPGTRLTVT.

The V gene is TRBV7-9, the J gene TRBJ1-4; the match to TRBD1 covers 8 bases. Germline values: CDR1 SEHNR, CDR2 FQNEAQ (reference sequence). V lost 6 bases to trimming and J lost 8 bases; unmatched junction nucleotides: 14. The CDR3 extends over 16 amino acids. CDR3 in amino acids: CASRRTGGVFGEKLFF. DNA of the CDR3: TGTGCCAGCAGACGCACAGGGGGAGTCTTTGGGGAAAAACTGTTTTTT.